Below, 20 T cell receptor beta chains from the same sample are listed, as sequenced in a study of T cell repertoires in cytomegalovirus infection. TCRdb reprocessed the reads via MiXCR and lists one record per CDR3 protein. In the table there are some 940,000 distinct CDR3 sequences, approximately 33% of which are singletons. These receptors' targets are unknown. This material consisted of cultured CD8+ T cells from PBMCs, taken from culture after CMV antigen stimulation. The source is a human donor in good health (CMV status not recorded). Some clones in this sample may be carry-over from other donors' samples.

The V and J genes are TRBV19 and TRBJ2-7, with D possibly TRBD1 on 6 matching bases. The CDR3 has 18 amino acids. Trimming took 6 bases from V and 0 from J, leaving 24 bases between them. Germline V gene sequence: CDR1 LNHDA, CDR2 SQIVND (reference sequence). CDR3 residues: CASSSTGQTFYHSYEQYF. As DNA, the CDR3 is TGTGCCAGTAGCTCAACGGGACAAACCTTCTATCACTCCTACGAGCAGTACTTC.

This clonotype was recorded a few times. The chain has TRBV2 and TRBJ2-5; TRBD2 is a possible D gene (6 bases). Trimming stripped 6 bases from V and 3 bases from J, with 20 bases between. Per the germline V gene, CDR1 is SNHLY and CDR2 is FYNNEI. This CDR3 has 16 amino acids. In DNA form, the CDR3 reads TGTGCCAGCAGGGCGGAGAGAGTAGCGGCTAAAGAGACCCAGTACTTC. It specifies CASRAERVAAKETQYF.

J is TRBJ2-4 and V is TRBV7-9; TRBD1 aligns across 7 bases. CDR3 size: 13 residues. CDR1 SEHNR and CDR2 FQNEAQ come from the germline V gene (reference sequence). The V and J ends lost 4 bases and 13 bases, in that order; junction bases with no gene match: 10. CDR3 amino acids: CASSSRDQGGQYF. The CDR3, as DNA: TGTGCCAGCAGCTCTAGGGACCAAGGGGGCCAGTACTTC.

The V call is TRBV14, the J call TRBJ2-7; TRBD1 matches 9 bases. This CDR3 spans 15 amino acids. Germline V lookup: CDR1 SGHDN, CDR2 FVKESK. Trimming at V came to 0 bases and at J to 4 bases, leaving 4 bases not matched to a gene. The CDR3 spells CASSQETGTGYEQYF. The CDR3 region has the DNA TGTGCCAGCAGCCAAGAGACCGGGACAGGGTACGAGCAGTACTTC.

The chain is built from TRBV9 and TRBJ2-7, with 11 bases that match TRBD2. Germline CDR1 SGDLS, CDR2 YYNGEE. The CDR3 sequence is 19 residues long. V was clipped by 0 bases and J by 0 bases; unmatched bases: 11. For the CDR3, the DNA is TGTGCCAGCAGCGTAGTCCCTAGCGGGGGGACAGATAGCTCCTACGAGCAGTACGTC. This codes for CASSVVPSGGTDSSYEQYV.

This clonotype was detected ten times or more. The chain uses TRBV7-6 and TRBJ2-5, with 8 bases that match TRBD2. V was clipped by 3 bases and J by 2 bases; unmatched bases: 5. The CDR3 runs 15 residues. CDR1 and CDR2 (germline): SGHVS, FNYEAQ. The CDR3 reads CASSFAGGLQETQYF. The CDR3 coding sequence is TGTGCCAGCAGCTTTGCGGGGGGCCTACAAGAGACCCAGTACTTC.

V gene TRBV19 combines with J gene TRBJ2-2; D is possibly TRBD1 (5 bases). The CDR3 is 13 amino acids. Germline loops: CDR1 LNHDA, CDR2 SQIVND (reference sequence). Trimming shortened V by 8 bases and J by 0 bases, and 7 bases separated the two germline ends. CDR3 residues: CASFRANTGELFF. In nucleotides, the CDR3 is TGTGCCAGTTTCAGGGCGAACACCGGGGAGCTGTTTTTT. Full variable domain (rest looked up from reference TRBV19 and TRBJ2-2): DGGITQSPKYLFRKEGQNVTLSCEQNLNHDAMYWYRQDPGQGLRLIYYSQIVNDFQKGDIAEGYSVSREKKESFPLTVTSAQKNPTAFYLCASFRANTGELFFGEGSRLTVL.

J is TRBJ2-1 and V is TRBV7-9, with a weak D call TRBD2 (5 bases). Germline assignment: CDR1 SEHNR and CDR2 FQNEAQ (reference sequence). CDR3 length equals 14 residues. The V end was cut by 7 bases, the J end by 0 bases, with 10 bases between. The CDR3, as DNA: TGTGCCAGCATGGGAGACAACTCCTACAATGAGCAGTTCTTC. It translates to CASMGDNSYNEQFF.

The chain links TRBV29-1 to TRBJ2-7, with a possible D match to TRBD1 (6 bases). Germline V lookup: CDR1 SQVTM, CDR2 ANQGSEA. Trimming took off 5 bases at V and 6 bases at J, with 11 bases between the two ends. The CDR3 consists of 11 residues. CDR3 DNA sequence: TGCAGCGTTACCCAGGGGCTCGAGCAGTACGTC. Translating it yields CSVTQGLEQYV.

This chain connects TRBV10-3 to TRBJ1-1; D remains ambiguous. CDR1 is ENHRY and CDR2 is SYGVKD in the germline V gene. Trimming shortened V by 2 bases and J by 1 base, and 8 bases separated the two germline ends. The CDR3 sequence is 14 residues long. Here the CDR3 DNA reads TGTGCCATCAGTGAGACGAAGGGGAACACTGAAGCTTTCTTT. The encoded protein is CAISETKGNTEAFF.

This chain joins TRBV4-1 and TRBJ1-4, with D possibly being TRBD1 (5 bases). There are 16 residues in the CDR3. Trimming cost V 2 bases and J 3 bases, with 13 bases left between them. The germline gives CDR1 MGHRA, CDR2 YSYEKL. CDR3 in amino acids: CASSQPRGDPNEKLFF. In nucleotides, the CDR3 is TGCGCCAGCAGCCAACCAAGGGGAGATCCTAATGAAAAACTGTTTTTT.

This clonotype showed up just a few times. The chain has TRBV27 and TRBJ1-2, with a weak D call TRBD1 (5 bases). This CDR3 is built from 14 residues. V was clipped by 0 bases and J by 7 bases, with 12 bases between them. Germline loops: CDR1 MNHEY, CDR2 SMNVEV (reference sequence). CDR3 sequence reads: CASSLSAGWSGYTF. CDR3 nucleotides: TGTGCCAGCAGTTTATCGGCAGGGTGGAGTGGCTACACCTTC.

Here the CDR3 reads CASSSIRDRAYEQYF. Here the CDR3 DNA reads TGTGCCAGCAGTTCCATCCGGGACCGAGCCTACGAGCAGTACTTC. J is TRBJ2-7 and V is TRBV7-8, with D possibly being TRBD1 or TRBD2 (5 bases each). This CDR3 has 15 amino acids. In germline, CDR1 is SGHVS, CDR2 FQNEAQ. V dropped 6 bases and J dropped 2 bases, with 17 bases sitting between them.

The chain employs TRBV6-6 and TRBJ1-6; 9 nucleotides line up with TRBD1. The V gene end was trimmed by 2 bases and the J gene end by 7 bases; junction bases not matched to a gene: 3. The CDR3 extends over 15 amino acids. Per germline, CDR1 MNHNY and CDR2 SVGAGI (reference sequence). The CDR3 loop is CASSYKGQGNSPLHF. The DNA of the CDR3 is TGTGCCAGCAGTTACAAGGGACAGGGCAATTCACCCCTCCACTTT.

This chain connects TRBV12-3 or TRBV12-4 to TRBJ2-2; D gene unclear. The CDR3 spans 15 residues. Trimming pared 7 bases from V and 9 bases from J, leaving 21 bases between. The CDR3 region is CASNTETSPMRELFF. Here the CDR3 DNA reads TGTGCCAGCAACACCGAGACTTCTCCCATGAGGGAGCTGTTTTTT.

DNA for the CDR3: TGTGCCAGCAGCACGAGGAAGAATCAGCCCCAGCATTTT. It translates to CASSTRKNQPQHF. The chain has TRBV11-2 and TRBJ1-5, with D unresolved. The V and J ends lost 5 bases and 4 bases respectively, with 9 bases between them. This CDR3 spans 13 amino acids. CDR1 SGHAT and CDR2 FQNNGV come from the germline V gene. The complete variable domain, with remaining parts taken from reference TRBV11-2 and TRBJ1-5, reads EAGVAQSPRYKIIEKRQSVAFWCNPISGHATLYWYQQILGQGPKLLIQFQNNGVVDDSQLPKDRFSAERLKGVDSTLKIQPAKLEDSAVYLCASSTRKNQPQHFGDGTRLSIL.

The chain employs TRBV20-1 and TRBJ1-6; 8 bases are a match to TRBD1. Trimming removed 4 bases from V and 4 bases from J; junction bases left unmatched: 9. The CDR3 length is 16 residues. Germline V gene data show CDR1 as DFQATT and CDR2 as SNEGSKA (reference sequence). DNA for the CDR3: TGCAGTGCTACGAGTGAGGACAGGGTGTATAATTCACCCCTCCACTTT. Its protein is CSATSEDRVYNSPLHF.

V gene TRBV29-1 combines with J gene TRBJ2-5; TRBD1 agrees at 9 bases. Looked up from germline, CDR1 is SQVTM and CDR2 is ANQGSEA. This CDR3 is built from 13 residues. V was pared by 5 bases and J by 5 bases, with 6 bases of the junction left unmatched. Here the CDR3 reads CSVTGGDAETQYF. DNA for the CDR3: TGCAGCGTTACAGGGGGCGATGCGGAGACCCAGTACTTC.

This sequence joins TRBV4-1 and TRBJ2-3; 7 nucleotides agree with TRBD2. Germline V gene sequence: CDR1 MGHRA, CDR2 YSYEKL. Losses at the gene ends were 2 bases for V and 5 bases for J; bases not matched to a gene: 7. This CDR3 region has 15 residues. The CDR3 here is CASSQKKGGGDTQYF. The CDR3 DNA reads as TGCGCCAGCAGCCAAAAAAAGGGCGGGGGAGATACGCAGTATTTT.

This clonotype was detected ten times or more. The chain combines TRBV7-9 with TRBJ1-3, with 9 bases matching TRBD1. The germline V gene has CDR1 SEHNR and CDR2 FQNEAQ (reference sequence). The J segment lost 0 bases and the V segment lost 3 bases, leaving 3 bases of the junction unmatched. The CDR3 is made up of 16 amino acids. CDR3 sequence (DNA): TGTGCCAGCAGCTTTACGACAGGGGGCTCTGGAAACACCATATATTTT. It codes for CASSFTTGGSGNTIYF.